The source of this T cell receptor beta chain is a study of cytomegalovirus exposure and HLA in healthy donors. Overall study results and limits: Upon later analysis, HLA-associated TCR beta chains proved more clonally expanded than other, equally common chains. Many donors shared some public TCRs, even though most TCR sequences were rare.

The PCR was carried out with 60 Vbeta primers and 13 Jbeta primers. Assay: immunoSEQ multiplex PCR; the TCRdb copy retains only in-frame clones and omits some. The sample includes tens of thousands of clones, 78% of them seen just once. With respect to this clone: The antigen is undetermined.

The TCR comes from a male donor in good health and CMV-seropositive. Material: PBMCs.

This CDR3 is CASYWGSGGAWELFF. The CDR3, as DNA: TGTGCCAGCTATTGGGGAAGCGGGGGGGCCTGGGAGCTGTTTTTT. The chain is built from TRBV2 and TRBJ2-2; 10 bases are shared with TRBD2. CDR3 length: 15 amino acids. The V gene's germline CDR1 is SNHLY and CDR2 FYNNEI. V shed 8 bases and J 9 bases; nucleotides not matched to a gene: 12. The variable domain in full, with the rest retrieved from reference TRBV2 and TRBJ2-2, is EPEVTQTPSHQVTQMGQEVILRCVPISNHLYFYWYRQILGQKVEFLVSFYNNEISEKSEIFDDQFSVERPDGSNFTLKIRSTKLEDSAMYFCASYWGSGGAWELFFGEGSRLTVL.